This T cell receptor (beta chain) was sequenced in a study of T cells expressing NK-cell markers. Study in general: The authors sequenced eight donors, of whom seven were HCMV-seropositive and one was seronegative. Overall study findings and caveats: The CD3+CD56-NKG2C+ fraction of a handful of donors was likewise dominated by these clonotypes. As a fraction of CD8+ T cells, dominant NKG2C+ clonotypes reached roughly 1.0-7.0% in six donors.

Details on this clonotype: The target antigen is unknown.

One entry per CDR3 protein, without DNA, is what TCRdb gives after re-calling the 5' RACE reads. This table holds 500,000 to 700,000 distinct CDR3 sequences. Germline V CDR1 and CDR2: GTSNPN, SVGIG (reference sequence). The CDR3 is 13 amino acids. This sequence was found in a man between 18 and 29 years old in good health. This chain joins TRBV30 and TRBJ2-2. The specimen was blood T cells: a sorted CD56 or NKG2C T cell subset, CD4+ or CD8+ T cells, or bulk PBMC T cells (not recorded which). CDR3 residues: CAWSAGISGELFF.